This T cell receptor beta chain was retrieved from a study of T cells after yellow fever vaccination. Overall study: SMART-Seq v4 Ultra Low Input prepared libraries from low-cell fractions. Study-wide results and caveats: Within FACS-sorted repertoires, abundant clonotypes contaminating from the bulk population could be present. Although most clonotypes did not, a small share appeared in both CD4 and CD8 compartments.

Researchers made TCR cDNA using 5'RACE template switching, and this step added a universal primer site and UMIs. TCRdb processed the 5' RACE reads anew with MiXCR; each CDR3 protein has one entry. The sample yields a few hundred thousand distinct CDR3 sequences, about 8.3% seen once. This CDR3 has 20 residues. Per the germline V gene, CDR1 is MNHNS and CDR2 is SASEGT. Losses at the gene ends were 4 bases for V and 2 bases for J; bases not matched to a gene: 21. To note about this clonotype: What it binds is unknown.

The chain employs TRBV6-1 and TRBJ2-5; 8 positions match TRBD2. The specimen comprised PBMCs, sampled 35 to 50 days after the first yellow fever vaccination. This sequence was found in a young man who received the YFV17D yellow fever vaccine. CDR3: CASSALPGVMSGGHQETQYF. The CDR3 DNA reads TGTGCCAGCAGTGCCCTCCCGGGGGTGATGTCGGGGGGGCATCAAGAGACCCAGTACTTC.